Each of the 14 T cell receptor beta chains below was sequenced from the same sample in a study of blood T cell repertoires in COVID-19. TCRdb keeps only in-frame clones here, not all; method: immunoSEQ multiplex PCR. The table includes under 200,000 clones, approximately 86% detected once. The sample taken for sequencing was peripheral blood. These TCRs come from a man younger than 35 with acute or convalescent COVID-19.

Within the sample, this clone is medium-sized. The chain uses TRBV19 and TRBJ1-5; no definite D call. Per germline, CDR1 LNHDA and CDR2 SQIVND (reference sequence). V lost 9 bases, J lost 3 bases, and 12 bases lay in between. The CDR3 spans 13 residues. CDR3: CASDGRLNQPQHF. In nucleotides, the CDR3 is TGTGCCAGCGACGGCAGGCTCAATCAGCCCCAGCATTTT. The full variable domain, with the rest looked up from reference TRBV19 and TRBJ1-5, is DGGITQSPKYLFRKEGQNVTLSCEQNLNHDAMYWYRQDPGQGLRLIYYSQIVNDFQKGDIAEGYSVSREKKESFPLTVTSAQKNPTAFYLCASDGRLNQPQHFGDGTRLSIL.

CDR3 sequence: CASSFPTGGATDTQYF. DNA for the CDR3: TGCGCCAGCAGCTTCCCGACAGGGGGAGCCACAGATACGCAGTATTTT. The rearrangement joins TRBV5-1 to TRBJ2-3, with 9 bases matching TRBD1. With V trimmed by 2 bases and J by 2 bases, 6 bases remained unmatched. This CDR3 comprises 16 residues. Germline values: CDR1 SGHRS, CDR2 YFSETQ.

This clone appeared a few times. The gene calls are TRBV5-4 and TRBJ1-1, with 10 bases that match TRBD1. Germline loops: CDR1 SGHNT, CDR2 YYREEE (reference sequence). With 3 bases clipped from V and 5 bases from J, the junction kept 7 bases outside the gene matches. CDR3 length equals 15 residues. CDR3 loop: CASSSPGQGGTEAFF. DNA for the CDR3: TGTGCCAGCAGCTCCCCCGGACAGGGGGGGACTGAAGCTTTCTTT.

The rearrangement joins TRBV11-2 to TRBJ1-4, with 8 bases aligning to TRBD1. The length of the CDR3 is 18 residues. The germline CDR1 and CDR2 sequences are SGHAT and FQNNGV. V trimming: 0 bases; J trimming: 5 bases; junction bases outside the gene matches: 11. CDR3 sequence reads: CASSLDAPGTGSNEKLFF. CDR3 nucleotides: TGTGCCAGCAGCTTAGATGCACCCGGGACAGGTTCAAATGAAAAACTGTTTTTT. The complete variable domain, with remaining parts taken from reference TRBV11-2 and TRBJ1-4, reads EAGVAQSPRYKIIEKRQSVAFWCNPISGHATLYWYQQILGQGPKLLIQFQNNGVVDDSQLPKDRFSAERLKGVDSTLKIQPAKLEDSAVYLCASSLDAPGTGSNEKLFFGSGTQLSVL.

This clone appeared a few times. The rearrangement uses TRBV7-9 and TRBJ1-3; D is undetermined. Germline CDR1 reads SEHNR; CDR2 reads FQNEAQ (reference sequence). V lost 0 bases and J 0 bases, leaving 9 bases between the germline ends. This CDR3 is 16 amino acids long. The CDR3 spells CASSLAVKHSGNTIYF. DNA for the CDR3: TGTGCCAGCAGCTTAGCGGTAAAGCACTCTGGAAACACCATATATTTT.

The chain joins TRBV25-1 to TRBJ1-4; 8 positions match TRBD1. The CDR3 has 17 amino acids. Trimming took 3 bases from V and 5 from J; bases not matched to a gene: 11. Germline loops: CDR1 MGHDK, CDR2 SYGVNS. CDR3 protein: CASSEHRGTRANEKLFF. CDR3 DNA: TGTGCCAGCAGTGAGCACAGGGGGACGCGGGCAAATGAAAAACTGTTTTTT.

The chain uses TRBV12-3 or TRBV12-4 and TRBJ1-6; D is uncertain. V was pared by 6 bases and J by 8 bases, with 8 bases between. The CDR3 sequence is 12 residues long. CDR3 sequence reads: CASRLLDSPLHF. The DNA of the CDR3 is TGTGCCAGCAGGCTCTTAGATTCACCCCTCCACTTT.

The rearrangement joins TRBV7-8 to TRBJ1-6; no definite D call. The CDR3 loop spans 14 amino acids. Germline V gene data show CDR1 as SGHVS and CDR2 as FQNEAQ. V was shortened by 3 bases and J by 5 bases, with 8 bases between the two germline ends. The CDR3 nucleotides read TGTGCCAGCAGCTTCCTTCTAGATAATTCACCCCTCCACTTT. Translation: CASSFLLDNSPLHF. The complete variable domain, with remaining parts taken from reference TRBV7-8 and TRBJ1-6, reads GAGVSQSPRYKVAKRGQDVALRCDPISGHVSLFWYQQALGQGPEFLTYFQNEAQLDKSGLPSDRFFAERPEGSVSTLKIQRTQQEDSAVYLCASSFLLDNSPLHFGNGTRLTVT.

CDR3 residues: CASRDRGNTDTQYF. CDR3 in DNA: TGTGCCAGCAGGGACAGGGGCAACACAGATACGCAGTATTTT. The rearrangement links TRBV6-5 to TRBJ2-3; TRBD1 matches 9 bases. There are 14 residues in the CDR3. V trimming: 6 bases; J trimming: 2 bases; junction bases outside the gene matches: 3. Germline CDR1 is MNHEY and CDR2 is SVGAGI.

The V and J genes are TRBV6-5 and TRBJ2-1; D unclear. CDR3 length equals 14 residues. In germline, CDR1 is MNHEY, CDR2 SVGAGI. The V gene lost 4 bases and the J gene lost 4 bases, with 11 bases spanning the gap. Here the CDR3 reads CASSSVLPYNEQFF. CDR3 sequence (DNA): TGTGCCAGCAGTTCGGTGCTCCCTTACAATGAGCAGTTCTTC.

This chain joins TRBV10-3 and TRBJ2-1; 11 bases align to TRBD2. The CDR3 covers 17 residues. Looked up from germline, CDR1 is ENHRY and CDR2 is SYGVKD. Trimming removed 4 bases from V and 3 bases from J; junction bases left unmatched: 8. CDR3 sequence reads: CAISVGSGGANYNEQFF. CDR3 nucleotides: TGTGCCATCAGTGTAGGTAGCGGGGGGGCGAACTACAATGAGCAGTTCTTC.

The chain links TRBV4-1 to TRBJ1-4; 11 bases line up with TRBD1. The ends lost 2 bases at V and 7 bases at J; junction bases unmatched: 3. Germline assignment: CDR1 MGHRA and CDR2 YSYEKL. This CDR3 has 15 amino acids. CDR3 sequence: CASSQLGTGGEKLFF. CDR3 in DNA: TGCGCCAGCAGCCAACTCGGGACAGGGGGTGAAAAACTGTTTTTT.

This clone was found once. V is TRBV5-1 and J is TRBJ1-4; 9 nucleotides align to TRBD1. The junction had 6 bases not matched to a gene; V was cut back by 4 bases and J by 5 bases. From germline, CDR1 is SGHRS and CDR2 YFSETQ. This CDR3 has 15 amino acids. CDR3 bases: TGCGCCAGCAGCCCGGACAGGGGAGGGAATGAAAAACTGTTTTTT. This gives the protein CASSPDRGGNEKLFF.

CDR3 in DNA: TGTGCCAGCAGCCCACCCAGGGACAGGCTGGGCCAGCCCCAGCATTTT. Its translation is CASSPPRDRLGQPQHF. The rearrangement links TRBV28 to TRBJ1-5; 8 bases are shared with TRBD1. The V and J ends lost 6 bases and 7 bases, in that order; junction bases with no gene match: 14. CDR3 length: 16 residues. Germline-derived CDR1 and CDR2 are MDHEN and SYDVKM.